One and the same sample provided the 13 T cell receptor beta chains below, sequenced in a study of CD8 T cells in ankylosing spondylitis. Study conclusions and caveats: The study identified a TCR beta motif of roughly eight highly homologous variants that appeared characteristic of ankylosing spondylitis blood.

From the 5' RACE reads, TCRdb called clonotypes with MiXCR, one entry per CDR3 protein. The table has 400,000 or so distinct CDR3 sequences, approximately 26% seen once; the top ten hold 0.89%. Their antigens remain unidentified. The sequenced material came from blood, either unsorted or a sorted T cell fraction (not recorded which). These receptors were taken from a male donor with ankylosing spondylitis.

This clonotype occurred a few times. V gene TRBV7-9 combines with J gene TRBJ2-7, with TRBD2 as a possible D gene (7 bases). Trimming pared 4 bases from V and 2 bases from J, leaving 21 bases between. Germline-derived CDR1 and CDR2 are SEHNR and FQNEAQ (reference sequence). The length of the CDR3 is 17 residues. The CDR3 spells CASSSSGDTGIAYEQYV. Here the CDR3 DNA reads TGTGCCAGCAGCTCCAGCGGGGATACAGGGATCGCCTACGAGCAGTACGTC.

The genes are TRBV13 and TRBJ2-2; D gene ambiguous. The V gene lost 0 bases and the J gene lost 5 bases, with 7 bases spanning the gap. CDR1 and CDR2 (germline): PRHDT, FYEKMQ (reference sequence). The CDR3 has 14 amino acids. CDR3 sequence reads: CASSLGPVTGELFF. CDR3 nucleotides: TGTGCCAGCAGCTTAGGCCCAGTTACCGGGGAGCTGTTTTTT. Full variable domain (rest looked up from reference TRBV13 and TRBJ2-2): AAGVIQSPRHLIKEKRETATLKCYPIPRHDTVYWYQQGPGQDPQFLISFYEKMQSDKGSIPDRFSAQQFSDYHSELNMSSLELGDSALYFCASSLGPVTGELFFGEGSRLTVL.

The chain joins TRBV3-1 to TRBJ2-7; D possibly corresponds to TRBD2 (6 bases). In germline, CDR1 is LGHDT, CDR2 YNNKEL (reference sequence). Trimming removed 1 base at V and 4 bases at J, with 8 bases between. This CDR3 spans 13 amino acids. CDR3 residues: CASSQGGVYEQYF. Written as DNA, the CDR3 is TGTGCCAGCAGCCAAGGGGGGGTTTACGAGCAGTACTTC.

This sequence joins TRBV27 and TRBJ2-1; 13 bases align to TRBD2. The CDR3 has 19 residues. CDR1 and CDR2 from the germline V gene are MNHEY and SMNVEV (reference sequence). Losses at the gene ends were 5 bases for V and 0 bases for J; bases not matched to a gene: 10. CDR3 amino acids: CASSLRGTSGTSSYNEQFF. The CDR3 DNA follows: TGTGCCAGCAGTCTAAGGGGGACTAGCGGGACTAGCTCCTACAATGAGCAGTTCTTC.

This clonotype was observed a single time. This sequence joins TRBV11-3 and TRBJ1-2, with a possible D match to TRBD1 (5 bases). In germline, CDR1 is SGHNT, CDR2 YENEEA. Deletions cut 5 bases from V and 5 bases from J, with 12 bases between. CDR3 size: 13 residues. The CDR3 bases are TGTGCCAGCAGCCGAGGGGCAGAATATGGCTACACCTTC. This codes for CASSRGAEYGYTF.

CDR3 residues: CASSPRTSGSGGSTDTQYF. DNA of the CDR3: TGTGCCAGCAGCCCCCGGACTAGCGGGAGTGGTGGGAGCACAGATACGCAGTATTTT. This chain links TRBV3-1 with TRBJ2-3; 13 positions match TRBD2. The germline V gene encodes CDR1 LGHDT and CDR2 YNNKEL (reference sequence). CDR3 size: 19 residues. The ends lost 4 bases at V and 0 bases at J; junction bases unmatched: 10.

This clonotype has only a few counts. The rearrangement joins TRBV15 to TRBJ2-2, with no clear D. Between the trimmed V and J ends, which lost 0 bases and 4 bases, there was a span of 12 bases. The CDR3 loop spans 16 amino acids. Germline V CDR1 and CDR2: LNHNV, YYDKDF (reference sequence). The CDR3 bases are TGTGCCACCAGCAGAGATTTCGGGTGGAGCACCGGGGAGCTGTTTTTT. Translating gives CATSRDFGWSTGELFF.

This CDR3 is CSAAPGGETQYF. The CDR3 region has the DNA TGCAGTGCTGCCCCGGGTGGAGAGACCCAGTACTTC. This chain links TRBV20-1 with TRBJ2-5; D is uncertain. The CDR3 covers 12 residues. V was clipped by 5 bases and J by 4 bases, with 11 bases between them. Germline V gives CDR1 DFQATT, CDR2 SNEGSKA (reference sequence).

This clonotype was counted a few times. The chain joins TRBV5-1 to TRBJ1-6, with D perhaps TRBD1 (5 bases). Trimming cost V 3 bases and J 5 bases, with 12 bases left between them. The CDR3 runs 15 residues. Germline V CDR1 and CDR2: SGHRS, YFSETQ. The CDR3 nucleotides read TGCGCCAGCAGCTACCGGGGGGTGGATAATTCACCCCTCCACTTT. Encoded protein: CASSYRGVDNSPLHF.

This clonotype was found a few times. The V gene is TRBV5-1, the J gene TRBJ1-5; D unclear. The V and J ends lost 0 bases and 2 bases respectively, with 9 bases between them. This CDR3 is built from 15 residues. Germline CDR1 SGHRS, CDR2 YFSETQ. CDR3: CASSLAGEGNQPQHF. CDR3 nucleotides: TGCGCCAGCAGCTTGGCCGGGGAAGGCAATCAGCCCCAGCATTTT.

This chain links TRBV5-1 with TRBJ2-3; D is perhaps TRBD1 (6 bases). Trimming left V 3 bases short and J 2 bases short, with 13 bases between. This CDR3 spans 15 amino acids. CDR1 and CDR2 (germline): SGHRS, YFSETQ. CDR3 DNA: TGCGCCAGCAGCTCCGTACGGGACAACACAGATACGCAGTATTTT. It translates to CASSSVRDNTDTQYF.

This clonotype was detected only a few times. The chain employs TRBV29-1 and TRBJ1-4; D is possibly TRBD1 (6 bases). The CDR3 loop spans 14 amino acids. Germline assignment: CDR1 SQVTM and CDR2 ANQGSEA. V was cut by 5 bases and J by 7 bases, with 17 bases left in between. CDR3 loop: CSVSQGGDGEKLFF. The DNA for the CDR3 is TGCAGCGTTTCGCAAGGGGGGGATGGTGAAAAACTGTTTTTT.

A few counts support this clonotype. The chain links TRBV20-1 to TRBJ2-1; D is undetermined. From germline, CDR1 is DFQATT and CDR2 SNEGSKA (reference sequence). This CDR3 comprises 15 residues. V dropped 3 bases and J dropped 0 bases, with 12 bases sitting between them. CDR3 loop: CSARRPGSSYNEQFF. The CDR3 coding sequence is TGCAGTGCTAGGCGTCCAGGCAGCTCCTACAATGAGCAGTTCTTC.